These T cell receptor beta chains were read from a single sample in a study of blood T cells in healthy people across ages. TCRdb passed the 5' RACE reads through MiXCR, listing each CDR3 protein once. The sample has about 560,000 distinct CDR3 sequences; roughly a quarter are singletons. These data also featured in a second study, about T cells of mothers and their children.

The sequenced sample consisted of blood. All receptors derive from a boy between 2 and 10 years old in good health. Each CDR3 is given with its conserved first and last residue.

v_gene	j_gene	CDR3aa
TRBV27	TRBJ2-1	CASKAGQGVSYNEQFF
TRBV6-5	TRBJ2-3	CASSPKTVSSTDTQYF
TRBV7-8	TRBJ1-3	CASSRQGGSGNTIYF
TRBV20-1	TRBJ1-4	CSARRSDGNEKLFF
TRBV7-3	.	CASSQGGGEQFF
TRBV4-1	TRBJ2-7	CASSETTSREQYF
TRBV20-1	TRBJ2-5	CSARGSGRALTSETQYF
TRBV7-6	TRBJ2-2	CASSSRRGDTGELFF
TRBV7-6	TRBJ2-1	CASSLAASGLGSSYNEQFF
TRBV4-3	TRBJ1-2	CASSQDLSDSYGYTF
TRBV7-9	TRBJ2-5	CASSLAPRAETQYF
TRBV25-1	TRBJ2-5	CASSETETQYF
TRBV20-1	TRBJ2-5	CSAREEREVRETQYF
TRBV20-1	TRBJ2-7	CSARDVSSSYEQYF
TRBV12-3/TRBV12-4	.	CASSLGRGINEQFF
TRBV10-3	TRBJ2-5	CAIREVGETQYF
TRBV12-3/TRBV12-4	TRBJ1-6	CASTPRRATYNSPLHF
TRBV7-6	TRBJ2-5	CASSPGAGQMRGTQYF
TRBV19	TRBJ2-5	CASQDRKETQYF
TRBV20-1	TRBJ2-1	CSARGFWALNEQFF
TRBV19	TRBJ1-1	CASSSTARGPTEAFF
TRBV20-1	TRBJ1-1	CSARLGDRGLDTEAFF
TRBV7-8	.	CASSGTSGGVWETQYF
TRBV25-1	TRBJ2-4	CASSGGLAGYPAKNIQYF
TRBV29-1	TRBJ2-7	CSVGWGAYEQYF